The 23 T cell receptor beta chains in this list originate from one sample, sequenced in a study of shared clonotypes between healthy human individuals. Clones were sequenced by immunoSEQ multiplex PCR, and TCRdb holds only the in-frame ones, with some missing. The sample includes fewer than 600,000 clones, around 79% of them seen just once. Sequenced material: PBMCs. Receptors were obtained from a woman aged 35 to 49 in good health. Some clones in this sample may be carry-over from other donors' samples.

The chain combines TRBV7-3 with TRBJ2-2, with 7 bases lining up with TRBD2. The germline gives CDR1 SGHTA, CDR2 FQGTGA. The CDR3 contains 15 residues. Unmatched junction bases numbered 5, after V lost 3 bases and J lost 4 bases. The CDR3 sequence is CASSLTSQATGELFF. Written as DNA, the CDR3 is TGTGCCAGCAGCTTGACTAGCCAAGCCACCGGGGAGCTGTTTTTT.

CDR3 sequence (DNA): TGTGCCAGCAGTGCCCAGCATGCCTACGAGCAGTACTTC. Protein sequence: CASSAQHAYEQYF. The chain employs TRBV6-1 and TRBJ2-7; no definite D call. Trimming took 4 bases from V and 2 from J, leaving 9 bases between them. Germline values: CDR1 MNHNS, CDR2 SASEGT. CDR3 size: 13 residues.

The chain uses TRBV19 and TRBJ2-1; 15 bases align to TRBD2. With V trimmed by 3 bases and J by 13 bases, 4 bases remained unmatched. This CDR3 has 14 amino acids. The germline V gene encodes CDR1 LNHDA and CDR2 SQIVND (reference sequence). The CDR3 reads CASSIGLAGGPQFF. The CDR3 DNA is TGTGCCAGTAGTATTGGACTAGCGGGAGGGCCTCAGTTCTTC.

The CDR3 DNA sequence: TGTGCCAGCAGCCCGGGAAGTACGGATTCACCCCTCCACTTT. Its protein is CASSPGSTDSPLHF. The chain links TRBV7-8 to TRBJ1-6; D remains unclear. CDR1 SGHVS and CDR2 FQNEAQ come from the germline V gene. This CDR3 spans 14 amino acids. V was trimmed by 5 bases and J by 8 bases, leaving 13 bases between them.

J is TRBJ2-1 and V is TRBV19; 9 bases align to TRBD2. Trimming removed 1 base from V and 9 bases from J; junction bases left unmatched: 10. Germline-derived CDR1 and CDR2 are LNHDA and SQIVND (reference sequence). There are 16 residues in the CDR3. The CDR3 sequence is CASSIVGSGSGIEQFF. As DNA, the CDR3 is TGTGCCAGTAGTATAGTGGGTAGCGGGAGTGGGATTGAGCAGTTCTTC.

The chain carries TRBV13 and TRBJ2-1; D uncertain. Per the germline V gene, CDR1 is PRHDT and CDR2 is FYEKMQ (reference sequence). This CDR3 comprises 12 residues. The ends were cut back, 3 bases at V and 7 bases at J, with 7 bases in the middle. The CDR3 is CASSFGWNEQFF. The CDR3 DNA is TGTGCCAGCAGCTTTGGTTGGAATGAGCAGTTCTTC. The full variable domain, completed using reference TRBV13 and TRBJ2-1, is AAGVIQSPRHLIKEKRETATLKCYPIPRHDTVYWYQQGPGQDPQFLISFYEKMQSDKGSIPDRFSAQQFSDYHSELNMSSLELGDSALYFCASSFGWNEQFFGPGTRLTVL.

The genes are TRBV28 and TRBJ1-2; D is ambiguous. Germline V lookup: CDR1 MDHEN, CDR2 SYDVKM. The length of the CDR3 is 12 residues. The V end was cut by 6 bases, the J end by 14 bases, with 19 bases between. CDR3 bases: TGTGCCAGCAGCCCGGAAGGCAGTTTGCTTACCTTC. Translation: CASSPEGSLLTF.

This clone was counted once. The chain couples TRBV10-3 to TRBJ1-6; 7 bases fit TRBD1. The CDR3 covers 16 residues. Germline CDR1 ENHRY, CDR2 SYGVKD. V shed 0 bases and J 7 bases; nucleotides not matched to a gene: 6. The CDR3 DNA sequence: TGTGCCATCAGTGAGTCGACAGGGTATAGGAATTCACCCCTCCACTTT. Protein product: CAISESTGYRNSPLHF.

The table lists this clone with a few counts. The chain has TRBV7-9 and TRBJ2-7; D is uncertain. The CDR3 runs 13 residues. Germline V gene sequence: CDR1 SEHNR, CDR2 FQNEAQ (reference sequence). With 5 bases removed from V and 6 bases from J, the gap between germline ends came to 14 bases. The CDR3 loop is CASSPKGTLEQYF. In nucleotides, the CDR3 is TGTGCCAGCAGCCCCAAGGGCACCCTCGAGCAGTACTTC.

This chain uses TRBV7-9 with TRBJ2-6, with D hard to call. The ends were cut back, 3 bases at V and 0 bases at J, with 6 bases in the middle. Germline values: CDR1 SEHNR, CDR2 FQNEAQ (reference sequence). The CDR3 length is 15 residues. The CDR3 protein is CASSLGVSGANVLTF. The DNA for the CDR3 is TGTGCCAGCAGCTTGGGTGTCTCTGGGGCCAACGTCCTGACTTTC. The full variable domain, completed using reference TRBV7-9 and TRBJ2-6, is DTGVSQNPRHKITKRGQNVTFRCDPISEHNRLYWYRQTLGQGPEFLTYFQNEAQLEKSRLLSDRFSAERPKGSFSTLEIQRTEQGDSAMYLCASSLGVSGANVLTFGAGSRLTVL.

The chain is built from TRBV27 and TRBJ2-2; D is possibly TRBD1 (6 bases). Germline loops: CDR1 MNHEY, CDR2 SMNVEV (reference sequence). The CDR3 has 13 residues. V was clipped by 6 bases and J by 5 bases, with 10 bases between them. The CDR3 DNA reads TGTGCCAGCAGCCAGGGGCGGACCGGGGAGCTGTTTTTT. Encoded protein: CASSQGRTGELFF.

This clone came up a few times. The chain recombines TRBV27 with TRBJ2-1, with TRBD2 identical over 14 bases. Germline CDR1 is MNHEY and CDR2 is SMNVEV (reference sequence). After removal of 10 bases from V and 7 bases from J, the junction contained 6 bases not matched to a gene. The CDR3 spans 14 residues. The chain's CDR3 is CAIKGTSGSNEQFF. CDR3 in DNA: TGTGCCATAAAAGGGACTAGCGGGAGTAATGAGCAGTTCTTC.

This chain links TRBV27 with TRBJ2-7; either TRBD1 or TRBD2 may fit D (5 bases each). The CDR3 is 14 amino acids. Trimming removed 0 bases at V and 2 bases at J, with 8 bases between. CDR1 and CDR2 from the germline V gene are MNHEY and SMNVEV (reference sequence). CDR3 sequence (DNA): TGTGCCAGCAGTTTATCGAGGGACGCCTACGAGCAGTACTTC. Its protein product is CASSLSRDAYEQYF.

A few counts support this clone. V gene TRBV28 combines with J gene TRBJ2-7; 8 bases are shared with TRBD1. J lost 4 bases, V lost 4 bases, and 0 bases had no gene match. The CDR3 length is 12 residues. The V gene's germline CDR1 is MDHEN and CDR2 SYDVKM. The CDR3 is CASSWDRYEQYF. The CDR3 DNA follows: TGTGCCAGCAGTTGGGACAGGTACGAGCAGTACTTC.

V is TRBV30 and J is TRBJ1-5; D remains ambiguous. The CDR3 has 13 amino acids. Germline V gene data show CDR1 as GTSNPN and CDR2 as SVGIG (reference sequence). V was cut by 5 bases and J by 6 bases, with 14 bases left in between. The CDR3 reads CAWGFATGQPQHF. The CDR3 DNA sequence: TGTGCCTGGGGTTTTGCCACGGGTCAGCCCCAGCATTTT.

The chain joins TRBV11-3 to TRBJ2-3; D gene ambiguous. The CDR3 totals 13 residues. Germline lookup yields CDR1 SGHNT and CDR2 YENEEA. The germline V and J ends were trimmed by 5 bases and 1 base, with 7 bases remaining between them. The CDR3 DNA follows: TGTGCCAGCAGCCTTCAGGGCACAGATACGCAGTATTTT. Protein: CASSLQGTDTQYF. Together with reference TRBV11-3 and TRBJ2-3, the CDR3 gives the full variable domain: EAGVVQSPRYKIIEKKQPVAFWCNPISGHNTLYWYLQNLGQGPELLIRYENEEAVDDSQLPKDRFSAERLKGVDSTLKIQPAELGDSAVYLCASSLQGTDTQYFGPGTRLTVL.

This clone was seen just once. CDR3 sequence reads: CASSRQLNEKLFF. For the CDR3, the DNA is TGCGCCAGCAGCCGTCAGCTAAATGAAAAACTGTTTTTT. The rearrangement links TRBV5-1 to TRBJ1-4; D call uncertain. V lost 4 bases to trimming and J lost 5 bases, with 9 bases between them. The CDR3 consists of 13 residues. Germline CDR1 SGHRS, CDR2 YFSETQ.

J is TRBJ2-2 and V is TRBV19; D is perhaps TRBD2 (6 bases). The germline V gene has CDR1 LNHDA and CDR2 SQIVND (reference sequence). V was trimmed by 3 bases and J by 4 bases, leaving 12 bases between them. The CDR3 runs to 15 residues. The CDR3 nucleotides are TGTGCCAGTAGTATTCCGGGAGCGGGCACCGGGGAGCTGTTTTTT. Translating gives CASSIPGAGTGELFF.

The V call is TRBV9, the J call TRBJ2-5; tentatively, D is TRBD1 (5 bases). Trimming took off 4 bases at V and 6 bases at J, with 13 bases between the two ends. Germline V lookup: CDR1 SGDLS, CDR2 YYNGEE. The CDR3 runs 13 residues. The CDR3 reads CASSSQAGKTQYF. The CDR3 DNA reads TGTGCCAGCAGCTCCCAGGCAGGGAAGACCCAGTACTTC.

The rearrangement links TRBV5-8 to TRBJ2-7, with TRBD2 as a possible D gene (6 bases). The CDR3 consists of 15 residues. Germline lookup yields CDR1 SGHTS and CDR2 YDEGEE. The V gene lost 3 bases and the J gene lost 2 bases, with 15 bases spanning the gap. CDR3 DNA sequence: TGTGCCAGCAGCTGGGGTGGTGGGGGGACCTACGAGCAGTACTTC. It translates to CASSWGGGGTYEQYF.

The chain is built from TRBV19 and TRBJ2-7; no definite D call. Trimming pared 1 base from V and 7 bases from J, leaving 11 bases between. The germline gives CDR1 LNHDA, CDR2 SQIVND (reference sequence). CDR3 length equals 13 residues. CDR3 coding DNA: TGTGCCAGTAGTATAGGGGTCGCAAGGGAGCAGTACTTC. It specifies CASSIGVAREQYF.

The chain links TRBV11-2 to TRBJ2-5; TRBD2 matches at 9 bases. The assigned J gene may be wrong: the sequence end matches TRBJ2-7 better. Germline V gives CDR1 SGHAT, CDR2 FQNNGV. This CDR3 comprises 14 residues. CDR3 nucleotide sequence: TGTGCCAGCAGCCCGACTAGCGGCCGGTACGAGCAGTACTTC. Its protein is CASSPTSGRYEQYF.

In this sample, this clone turned up a few times. The chain uses TRBV7-2 and TRBJ2-7; no clear D. Germline CDR1 is SGHTA and CDR2 is FQGNSA. V lost 0 bases and J lost 9, with 12 bases in between. This CDR3 has 13 residues. The CDR3 protein is CASSLALSNVQYF. Written as DNA, the CDR3 is TGTGCCAGCAGCTTAGCGCTGAGTAATGTGCAGTACTTC.